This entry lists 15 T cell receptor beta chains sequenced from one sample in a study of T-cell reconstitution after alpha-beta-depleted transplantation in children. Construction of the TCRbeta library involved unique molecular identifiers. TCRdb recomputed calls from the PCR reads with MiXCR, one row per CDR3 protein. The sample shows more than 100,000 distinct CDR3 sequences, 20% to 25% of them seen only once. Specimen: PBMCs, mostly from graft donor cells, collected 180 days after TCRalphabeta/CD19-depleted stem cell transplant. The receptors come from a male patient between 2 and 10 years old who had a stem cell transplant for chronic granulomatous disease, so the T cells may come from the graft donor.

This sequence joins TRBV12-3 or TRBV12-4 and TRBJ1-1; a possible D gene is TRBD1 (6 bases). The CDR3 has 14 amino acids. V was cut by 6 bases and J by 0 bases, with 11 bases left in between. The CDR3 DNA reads TGTGCCAGCAGCGACAGGTCCATGAACACTGAAGCTTTCTTT. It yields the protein CASSDRSMNTEAFF.

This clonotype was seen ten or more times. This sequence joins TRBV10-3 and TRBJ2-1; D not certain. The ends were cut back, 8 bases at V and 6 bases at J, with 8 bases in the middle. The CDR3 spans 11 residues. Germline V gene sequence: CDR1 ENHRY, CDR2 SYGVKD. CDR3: CAIGVANEQFF. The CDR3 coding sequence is TGTGCCATCGGGGTAGCCAATGAGCAGTTCTTC.

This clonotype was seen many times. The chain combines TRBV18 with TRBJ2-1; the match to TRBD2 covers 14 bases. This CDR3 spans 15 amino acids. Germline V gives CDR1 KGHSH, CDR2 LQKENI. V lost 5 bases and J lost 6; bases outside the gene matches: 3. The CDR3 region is CASSTGLAGANEQFF. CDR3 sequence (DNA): TGTGCCAGCTCAACGGGACTAGCGGGAGCCAATGAGCAGTTCTTC.

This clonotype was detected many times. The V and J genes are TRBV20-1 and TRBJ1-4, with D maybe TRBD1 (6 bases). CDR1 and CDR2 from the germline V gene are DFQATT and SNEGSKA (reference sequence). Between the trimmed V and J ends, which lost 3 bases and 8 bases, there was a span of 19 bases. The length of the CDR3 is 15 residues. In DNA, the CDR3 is TGCAGTGCTAGGGACCCCAGGGGAGAAGGGGAAAAACTGTTTTTT. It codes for CSARDPRGEGEKLFF.

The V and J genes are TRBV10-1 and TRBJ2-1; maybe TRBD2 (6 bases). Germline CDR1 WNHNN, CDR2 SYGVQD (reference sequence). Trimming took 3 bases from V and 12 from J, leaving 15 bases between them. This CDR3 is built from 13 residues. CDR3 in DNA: TGCGCCAGCAGTGAAGCGGGCCATCTTAGGCAGTTCTTC. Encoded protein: CASSEAGHLRQFF.

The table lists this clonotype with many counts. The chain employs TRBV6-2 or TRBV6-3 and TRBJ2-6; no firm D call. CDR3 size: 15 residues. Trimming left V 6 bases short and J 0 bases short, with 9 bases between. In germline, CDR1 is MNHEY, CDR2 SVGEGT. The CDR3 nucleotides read TGTGCCAGCAGAAGACTGACCTCTGGGGCCAACGTCCTGACTTTC. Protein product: CASRRLTSGANVLTF.

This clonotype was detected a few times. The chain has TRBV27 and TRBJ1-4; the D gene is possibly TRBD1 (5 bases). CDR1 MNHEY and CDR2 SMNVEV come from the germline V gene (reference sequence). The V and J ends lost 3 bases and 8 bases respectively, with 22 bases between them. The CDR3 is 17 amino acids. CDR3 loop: CASSFSGFGLIMEKLFF. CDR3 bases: TGTGCCAGCAGTTTTTCAGGGTTCGGGCTCATAATGGAAAAACTGTTTTTT.

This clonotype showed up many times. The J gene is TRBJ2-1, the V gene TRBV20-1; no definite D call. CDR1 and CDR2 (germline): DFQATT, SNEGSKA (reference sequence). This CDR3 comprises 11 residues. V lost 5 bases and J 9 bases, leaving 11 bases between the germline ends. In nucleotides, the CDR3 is TGCAGTGCTCCCCGTATGGGTGAGCAGTTCTTC. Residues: CSAPRMGEQFF.

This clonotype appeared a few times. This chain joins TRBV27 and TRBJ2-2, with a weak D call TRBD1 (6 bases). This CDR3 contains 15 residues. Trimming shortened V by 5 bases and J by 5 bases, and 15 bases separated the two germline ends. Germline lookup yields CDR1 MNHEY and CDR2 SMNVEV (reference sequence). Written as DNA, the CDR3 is TGTGCCAGCAGTCGTCGGACAGTCGAGACCGGGGAGCTGTTTTTT. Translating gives CASSRRTVETGELFF.

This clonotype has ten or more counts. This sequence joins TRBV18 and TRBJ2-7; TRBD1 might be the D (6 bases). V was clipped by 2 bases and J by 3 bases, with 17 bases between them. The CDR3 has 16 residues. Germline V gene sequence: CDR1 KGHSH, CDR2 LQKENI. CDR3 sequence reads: CASSPTPGQRIYEQYF. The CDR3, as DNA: TGTGCCAGCTCACCAACGCCGGGACAACGGATCTACGAGCAGTACTTC.

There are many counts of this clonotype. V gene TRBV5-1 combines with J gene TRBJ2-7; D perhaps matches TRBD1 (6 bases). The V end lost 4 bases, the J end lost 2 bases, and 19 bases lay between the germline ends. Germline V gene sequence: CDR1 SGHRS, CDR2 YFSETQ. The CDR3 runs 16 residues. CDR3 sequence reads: CASSPTVTGWTYEQYF. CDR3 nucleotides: TGCGCCAGCAGCCCGACGGTGACAGGATGGACCTACGAGCAGTACTTC.

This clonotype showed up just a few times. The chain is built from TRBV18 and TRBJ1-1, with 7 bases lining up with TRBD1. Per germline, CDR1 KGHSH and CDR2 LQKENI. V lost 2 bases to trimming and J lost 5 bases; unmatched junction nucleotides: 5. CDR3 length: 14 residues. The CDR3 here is CASSPFSGGTEAFF. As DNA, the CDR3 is TGTGCCAGCTCACCATTTTCAGGGGGGACTGAAGCTTTCTTT.

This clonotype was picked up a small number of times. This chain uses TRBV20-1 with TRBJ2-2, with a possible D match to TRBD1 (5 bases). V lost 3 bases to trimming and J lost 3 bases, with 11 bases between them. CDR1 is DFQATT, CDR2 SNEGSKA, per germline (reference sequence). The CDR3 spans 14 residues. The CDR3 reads CSARGPSYTGELFF. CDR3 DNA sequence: TGCAGTGCTAGGGGGCCGTCCTACACCGGGGAGCTGTTTTTT.

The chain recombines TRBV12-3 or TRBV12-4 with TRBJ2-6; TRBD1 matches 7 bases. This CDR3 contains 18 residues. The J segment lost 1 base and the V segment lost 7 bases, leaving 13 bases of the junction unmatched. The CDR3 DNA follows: TGTGCCAGCACCTTTACGACAGGGCGCAAATCTGGGGCCAACGTCCTGACTTTC. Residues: CASTFTTGRKSGANVLTF.

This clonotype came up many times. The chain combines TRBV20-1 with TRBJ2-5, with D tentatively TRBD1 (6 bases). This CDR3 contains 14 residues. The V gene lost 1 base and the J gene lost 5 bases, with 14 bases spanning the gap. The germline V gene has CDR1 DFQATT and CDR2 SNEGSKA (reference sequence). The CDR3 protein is CSARGTKRGETQYF. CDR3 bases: TGCAGTGCTAGAGGGACGAAGAGGGGGGAGACCCAGTACTTC.